This T cell receptor beta chain was captured in a study of blood T cell repertoires in COVID-19. CDR1 is GTSNPN, CDR2 SVGIG, per germline (reference sequence). CDR3 size: 15 residues. J gave up 1 base and V 2 bases, and 4 bases lay outside the gene matches. TCRdb keeps only in-frame clones here, not all; method: immunoSEQ multiplex PCR. The sample lists 200,000 to 300,000 clones; roughly 84% were seen once. Sequencing was performed on peripheral blood. The gene calls are TRBV30 and TRBJ2-3, with TRBD2 matching 9 bases. This clonotype was sampled from a man in his forties who had recovered from COVID-19. The CDR3 protein is CAWSRVAGGTDTQYF. As DNA, the CDR3 is TGTGCCTGGAGTCGGGTAGCGGGGGGCACAGATACGCAGTATTTT.